The 22 T cell receptor beta chains below all came from one sample that was sequenced in a study of blood T cell repertoires in COVID-19. Assay: immunoSEQ multiplex PCR; the TCRdb copy retains only in-frame clones and omits some. Altogether 90,000 to 100,000 clones are present, about four fifths being singletons, with the ten largest covering approximately 6.8%. The sequenced sample was peripheral blood. Receptor source: a man between 60 and 70 years old with acute or convalescent COVID-19.

The chain is built from TRBV9 and TRBJ1-2; 12 bases are a match to TRBD1. V lost 0 bases, J lost 6 bases, and 9 bases stayed unmatched. The germline CDR1 and CDR2 sequences are SGDLS and YYNGEE. The CDR3 is 17 amino acids. In DNA form, the CDR3 reads TGTGCCAGCAGCGTAGAGGGGACAGGGGGCTTTGAGAATGGCTACACCTTC. This codes for CASSVEGTGGFENGYTF.

The chain carries TRBV6-6 and TRBJ1-3, with D unresolved. Germline CDR1 is MNHNY and CDR2 is SVGAGI (reference sequence). This CDR3 has 11 amino acids. V was shortened by 8 bases and J by 7 bases, with 9 bases between the two germline ends. The CDR3 nucleotides are TGTGCCAGCGCAGGAACCAACACCATATATTTT. Amino acids: CASAGTNTIYF.

The J gene is TRBJ1-2, the V gene TRBV29-1; TRBD1 matches at 7 bases. The CDR3 contains 11 residues. After removal of 8 bases from V and 6 bases from J, the junction contained 6 bases not matched to a gene. Germline V lookup: CDR1 SQVTM, CDR2 ANQGSEA. The CDR3 protein is CSTGQLHGYTF. The CDR3 coding sequence is TGCAGCACGGGACAGCTCCATGGCTACACCTTC.

The chain has TRBV4-3 and TRBJ2-4, with 9 bases fitting TRBD1. V lost 3 bases, J lost 7 bases, and 4 bases stayed unmatched. The CDR3 runs to 14 residues. CDR1 LGHNA and CDR2 YSLEER come from the germline V gene. CDR3 loop: CASSQADRGNIQYF. DNA of the CDR3: TGCGCCAGCAGCCAGGCCGACAGGGGGAACATTCAGTACTTC.

V and J are TRBV2 and TRBJ1-2; TRBD1 matches 8 bases. The trim removed 10 bases at V and 8 bases at J, leaving 15 bases unmatched. The CDR3 loop spans 14 amino acids. Germline CDR1 SNHLY, CDR2 FYNNEI. The CDR3 protein is CAIISSDRAKGYTF. Here the CDR3 DNA reads TGTGCCATCATCTCATCGGACAGGGCGAAGGGCTACACCTTC.

The CDR3 reads CASSLGLTGSPNSPLHF. CDR3 bases: TGTGCCAGCAGCTTAGGTTTAACAGGATCCCCTAATTCACCCCTCCACTTT. This chain uses TRBV13 with TRBJ1-6, with a possible D match to TRBD1 (5 bases). This CDR3 has 17 amino acids. From germline, CDR1 is PRHDT and CDR2 FYEKMQ (reference sequence). The V and J ends lost 0 bases and 6 bases respectively, with 15 bases between them.

This rearrangement joins TRBV5-1 to TRBJ1-1; a weak D match, TRBD1 (6 bases). The length of the CDR3 is 16 residues. In germline, CDR1 is SGHRS, CDR2 YFSETQ. V lost 0 bases and J 3 bases, leaving 15 bases between the germline ends. In DNA form, the CDR3 reads TGCGCCAGCAGCTTGGAAGGGGCAGGGGTTGACACTGAAGCTTTCTTT. Its translation: CASSLEGAGVDTEAFF.

The chain couples TRBV24-1 to TRBJ2-2; no clear D gene. Germline CDR1 is KGHDR and CDR2 is SFDVKD. V dropped 12 bases and J dropped 4 bases, with 17 bases sitting between them. This CDR3 region has 14 residues. The CDR3, as DNA: TGTGCCTCCCAGCCTCGAGGTACCACCGGGGAGCTGTTTTTT. It encodes CASQPRGTTGELFF.

The V gene is TRBV2, the J gene TRBJ2-2; 7 bases map to TRBD1. CDR1 SNHLY and CDR2 FYNNEI come from the germline V gene. Trimming cost V 3 bases and J 1 base; bases outside gene matches: 5. The CDR3 sequence is 16 residues long. CDR3 bases: TGTGCCAGCAGTGATGTAAGGGGGCTGAACACCGGGGAGCTGTTTTTT. Encoded protein: CASSDVRGLNTGELFF.

The V gene is TRBV27, the J gene TRBJ1-1, with TRBD1 matching 9 bases. Germline V CDR1 and CDR2: MNHEY, SMNVEV (reference sequence). The CDR3 has 14 amino acids. Trimming cost V 5 bases and J 4 bases; bases outside gene matches: 5. The CDR3 loop is CASSPDRGSTEAFF. The CDR3 DNA is TGTGCCAGCAGTCCAGACAGGGGGTCCACTGAAGCTTTCTTT.

The sample holds a few counts of this clone. Here the CDR3 DNA reads TGTGCCAGCAGCCGTGACAGGGGCATACAGCCCCAGCATTTT. Its protein product is CASSRDRGIQPQHF. The V gene is TRBV28, the J gene TRBJ1-5, with 8 bases lining up with TRBD1. CDR3 length: 14 residues. J gave up 7 bases and V 6 bases, and 8 bases lay outside the gene matches. Germline CDR1 is MDHEN and CDR2 is SYDVKM. The complete variable domain, with remaining parts taken from reference TRBV28 and TRBJ1-5, reads DVKVTQSSRYLVKRTGEKVFLECVQDMDHENMFWYRQDPGLGLRLIYFSYDVKMKEKGDIPEGYSVSREKKERFSLILESASTNQTSMYLCASSRDRGIQPQHFGDGTRLSIL.

This clone has just a few counts. Written as DNA, the CDR3 is TGTGCCAGCAGCTTAGATGGGACAGGGGTCTACGAGCAGTACTTC. As protein: CASSLDGTGVYEQYF. The J gene is TRBJ2-7, the V gene TRBV11-3, with 10 bases matching TRBD1. CDR3 size: 15 residues. V lost 0 bases to trimming and J lost 3 bases; unmatched junction nucleotides: 2. Per the germline V gene, CDR1 is SGHNT and CDR2 is YENEEA. The variable domain in full, completed from reference TRBV11-3 and TRBJ2-7, reads EAGVVQSPRYKIIEKKQPVAFWCNPISGHNTLYWYLQNLGQGPELLIRYENEEAVDDSQLPKDRFSAERLKGVDSTLKIQPAELGDSAVYLCASSLDGTGVYEQYFGPGTRLTVT.

The rearrangement uses TRBV29-1 and TRBJ2-7; D remains ambiguous. The germline V gene encodes CDR1 SQVTM and CDR2 ANQGSEA. The CDR3 extends over 11 amino acids. Trimming stripped 6 bases from V and 1 base from J, with 7 bases between. The CDR3 coding sequence is TGCAGCGTAGGAGAATCCTACGAGCAGTACTTC. Residues: CSVGESYEQYF.

Written as DNA, the CDR3 is TGTGCCAGCAGCTTAGTTCCACAGGGTACTTTGGAGCCCCAGCATTTT. The encoded protein is CASSLVPQGTLEPQHF. V gene TRBV7-2 combines with J gene TRBJ1-5; D is perhaps TRBD1 (6 bases). The germline V and J ends were trimmed by 1 base and 8 bases, with 18 bases remaining between them. Looked up from germline, CDR1 is SGHTA and CDR2 is FQGNSA. CDR3 size: 16 residues.

The gene calls are TRBV10-3 and TRBJ1-6; TRBD1 agrees at 11 bases. The CDR3 has 16 amino acids. Looked up from germline, CDR1 is ENHRY and CDR2 is SYGVKD. V shed 6 bases and J 0 bases; nucleotides not matched to a gene: 1. CDR3 loop: CAIRGTGGSYNSPLHF. CDR3 bases: TGTGCCATCAGGGGGACAGGGGGCTCCTATAATTCACCCCTCCACTTT.

The rearrangement joins TRBV7-8 to TRBJ1-5; 9 positions agree with TRBD1. Germline V gene lookup returns CDR1 SGHVS and CDR2 FQNEAQ. With 2 bases clipped from V and 5 bases from J, the junction kept 1 base outside the gene matches. The CDR3 has 14 residues. The chain's CDR3 is CASSLWTGDQPQHF. The CDR3 nucleotides are TGTGCCAGCAGCTTATGGACAGGGGATCAGCCCCAGCATTTT.

This chain uses TRBV14 with TRBJ2-7; perhaps TRBD2 as D (6 bases). CDR1 and CDR2 (germline): SGHDN, FVKESK. V lost 0 bases and J 4 bases, leaving 10 bases between the germline ends. There are 14 residues in the CDR3. In DNA, the CDR3 is TGTGCCAGCAGCCAAGATGGGGGGATTTACGAGCAGTACTTC. It specifies CASSQDGGIYEQYF. The full variable domain, rest sourced from reference TRBV14 and TRBJ2-7, is EAGVTQFPSHSVIEKGQTVTLRCDPISGHDNLYWYRRVMGKEIKFLLHFVKESKQDESGMPNNRFLAERTGGTYSTLKVQPAELEDSGVYFCASSQDGGIYEQYFGPGTRLTVT.

V is TRBV4-1 and J is TRBJ1-2; 7 bases are a match to TRBD1. Losses at the gene ends were 4 bases for V and 8 bases for J; bases not matched to a gene: 13. CDR1 and CDR2 from the germline V gene are MGHRA and YSYEKL. The CDR3 loop spans 15 amino acids. The CDR3 sequence: CASSLRGRGNAGYTF. Written as DNA, the CDR3 is TGCGCCAGCAGCCTAAGGGGGCGCGGGAATGCGGGCTACACCTTC.

This chain connects TRBV5-1 to TRBJ1-2; 8 nucleotides line up with TRBD1. There are 13 residues in the CDR3. Germline assignment: CDR1 SGHRS and CDR2 YFSETQ. V trimming: 0 bases; J trimming: 7 bases; junction bases outside the gene matches: 2. In nucleotides, the CDR3 is TGCGCCAGCAGCTTGGGCAGGGGGCTTGGCTACACCTTC. Translation gives CASSLGRGLGYTF.

The chain uses TRBV27 and TRBJ1-5; weak D call: TRBD1 (6 bases). The CDR3 runs to 19 residues. V was cut by 5 bases and J by 0 bases, with 23 bases left in between. Germline V gives CDR1 MNHEY, CDR2 SMNVEV (reference sequence). The CDR3 is CASSPLTTGRYYSNQPQHF. The CDR3 nucleotides read TGTGCCAGCAGTCCCCTTACGACAGGCCGCTACTATAGCAATCAGCCCCAGCATTTT.

The chain carries TRBV3-1 (or the pseudogene TRBV3-2) and TRBJ2-5; 9 bases line up with TRBD1. V trimming: 6 bases; J trimming: 5 bases; junction bases outside the gene matches: 7. The germline V gene encodes CDR1 LGHDT and CDR2 YNNKEL (reference sequence). This CDR3 is 14 amino acids long. The CDR3 DNA sequence: TGTGCCAGCAGGGCCGGGACAGGGAGGGAGACCCAGTACTTC. As protein: CASRAGTGRETQYF.

The V call is TRBV10-1, the J call TRBJ1-2; 9 bases fit TRBD1. Germline V gives CDR1 WNHNN, CDR2 SYGVQD (reference sequence). Germline trimming cut 6 bases from V and 6 bases from J; bases unmatched to any gene: 8. The CDR3 is made up of 14 amino acids. CDR3 protein: CASSAGTGYDGYTF. The CDR3 DNA sequence: TGCGCCAGCAGCGCGGGGACAGGGTATGATGGCTACACCTTC.